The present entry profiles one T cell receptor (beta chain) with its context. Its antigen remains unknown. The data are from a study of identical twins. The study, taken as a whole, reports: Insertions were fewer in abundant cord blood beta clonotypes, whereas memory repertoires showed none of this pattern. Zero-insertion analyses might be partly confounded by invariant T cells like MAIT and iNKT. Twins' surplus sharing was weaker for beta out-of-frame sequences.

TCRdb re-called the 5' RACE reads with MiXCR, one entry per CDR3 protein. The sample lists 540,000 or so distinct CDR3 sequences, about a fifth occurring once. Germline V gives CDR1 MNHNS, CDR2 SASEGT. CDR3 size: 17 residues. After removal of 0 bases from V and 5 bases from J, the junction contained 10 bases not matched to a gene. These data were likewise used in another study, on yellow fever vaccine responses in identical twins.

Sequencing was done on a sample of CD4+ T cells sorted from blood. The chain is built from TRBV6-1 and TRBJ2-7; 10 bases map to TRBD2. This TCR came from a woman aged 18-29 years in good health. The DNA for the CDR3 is TGTGCCAGCAGTGAAGCGCTTCGTCTAGCGGGAGCCGACGAGCAGTACTTC. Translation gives CASSEALRLAGADEQYF.